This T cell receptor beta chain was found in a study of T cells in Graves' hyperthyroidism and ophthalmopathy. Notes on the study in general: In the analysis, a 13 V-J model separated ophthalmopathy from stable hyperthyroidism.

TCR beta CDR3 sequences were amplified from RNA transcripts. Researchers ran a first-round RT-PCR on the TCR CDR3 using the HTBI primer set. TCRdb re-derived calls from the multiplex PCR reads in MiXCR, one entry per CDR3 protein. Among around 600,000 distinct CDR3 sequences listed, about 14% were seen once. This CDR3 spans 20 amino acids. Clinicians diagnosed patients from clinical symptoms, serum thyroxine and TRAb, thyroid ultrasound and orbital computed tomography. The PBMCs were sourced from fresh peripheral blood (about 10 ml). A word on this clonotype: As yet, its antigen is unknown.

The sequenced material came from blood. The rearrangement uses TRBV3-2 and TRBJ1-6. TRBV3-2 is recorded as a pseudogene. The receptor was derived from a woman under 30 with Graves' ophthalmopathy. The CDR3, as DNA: TGTGCCAGCAGCCAAGAGGAGGTGATGCCGGTGGGGAGATATAATTCACCCCTCCACTTT. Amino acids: CASSQEEVMPVGRYNSPLHF.